This T cell receptor (beta chain) was obtained from a study of metastatic and nonmetastatic thyroid tumors. Overall study context: From malignant and benign thyroid patients, repertoires in blood and in tumor or nodule tissue were compared.

The length of the CDR3 is 14 residues. The V gene's germline CDR1 is SGHRS and CDR2 YFSETQ. V was clipped by 1 base and J by 6 bases; unmatched bases: 5. In the original analysis: Across clinicopathological groups, CDR3 differences served as the basis for building a distant-metastasis classifier for papillary thyroid cancer. MiXCR re-clonotyped the PCR reads for TCRdb. These V and J calls originate from TCRdb's pipeline instead of the authors' own analysis. The sample lists around 31,000 clones, just under 30% seen once, with 30% in the top ten. Patients underwent thyroid surgery, and none had received any treatment before it. Study conclusions and caveats: Significantly greater TCR beta diversity was reportedly found in malignant thyroid tumors than in benign nodules (in blood and tumor).

For this clone: Its antigen is as yet unknown.

The sample comprised blood. The receptor's source is a female donor with papillary thyroid cancer or a benign thyroid nodule (not recorded which). Some clones in this sample may be carry-over from other donors' samples. The gene calls are TRBV5-1 and TRBJ1-1; 8 bases are shared with TRBD1. CDR3 coding DNA: TGCGCCAGCAGCTTGCCAGGGGGCATCGCTGAAGCTTTCTTT. This sequence encodes CASSLPGGIAEAFF.